This T cell receptor (beta chain) was sequenced during a study of blood T cell repertoires in COVID-19. The method was immunoSEQ multiplex PCR; TCRdb's version includes in-frame clones alone and lacks a portion of them. The sample yields fewer than 250,000 clones, under 90% seen once. From germline, CDR1 is SGHTA and CDR2 FQGTGA. This CDR3 comprises 16 residues. With 2 bases removed from V and 4 bases from J, the gap between germline ends came to 15 bases. The TCR originated in a woman aged 40 to 49 who had been exposed to COVID-19. Material: PBMCs or T cells enriched from blood (not recorded which). The V gene is TRBV7-3, the J gene TRBJ1-3, with D unresolved. CDR3 nucleotide sequence: TGTGCCAGCAGCTTACCCGGCGGCGATAGGGGAAACACCATATATTTT. Translation gives CASSLPGGDRGNTIYF.